The 12 T cell receptor beta chains given below trace back to one sample, sequenced in a study of shared clonotypes between healthy human individuals. Using immunoSEQ multiplex PCR, the repertoire was profiled, and TCRdb retains in-frame clones only, with some absent. The repertoire holds some 200,000 clones, with approximately 65% as singletons. Sequencing was carried out using memory CD4+ T cells sorted from blood. Subset indicated: CD45RA-negative fraction. Source of these receptors: a young man in good health.

The V call is TRBV7-9, the J call TRBJ2-5, with D possibly being TRBD1 (5 bases). CDR1 and CDR2 (germline): SEHNR, FQNEAQ (reference sequence). The CDR3 loop spans 14 amino acids. The V and J ends lost 5 bases and 5 bases respectively, with 15 bases between them. The CDR3 bases are TGTGCCAGCAGCCTAATGTCAGGGATGGAGACCCAGTACTTC. This codes for CASSLMSGMETQYF. The entire variable domain, with the rest obtained from reference TRBV7-9 and TRBJ2-5, is as follows: DTGVSQNPRHKITKRGQNVTFRCDPISEHNRLYWYRQTLGQGPEFLTYFQNEAQLEKSRLLSDRFSAERPKGSFSTLEIQRTEQGDSAMYLCASSLMSGMETQYFGPGTRLLVL.

The V gene is TRBV25-1, the J gene TRBJ1-1; unclear D gene. The V end was cut by 4 bases, the J end by 1 base, with 7 bases between. The CDR3 has 13 residues. Germline V CDR1 and CDR2: MGHDK, SYGVNS. CDR3 amino acids: CASSAPTNTEAFF. CDR3 bases: TGTGCCAGCAGTGCGCCAACGAACACTGAAGCTTTCTTT.

This clone was detected a few times. Other DNA sequences in the same sample also yield this CDR3. J is TRBJ2-3 and V is TRBV6-5; no reliable D call. Trimming pared 4 bases from V and 2 bases from J, leaving 4 bases between. The CDR3 extends over 12 amino acids. Germline V CDR1 and CDR2: MNHEY, SVGAGI. In DNA, the CDR3 is TGTGCCAGCAGTTCTGACACAGATACGCAGTATTTT. It is translated as CASSSDTDTQYF.

V gene TRBV2 combines with J gene TRBJ2-1; unclear D gene. Trimming took off 5 bases at V and 5 bases at J, with 16 bases between the two ends. This CDR3 spans 15 amino acids. Per germline, CDR1 SNHLY and CDR2 FYNNEI. CDR3 region: CASSRRSSLNNEQFF. CDR3 nucleotides: TGTGCCAGCAGTCGCAGGTCGTCATTAAACAATGAGCAGTTCTTC.

V and J are TRBV28 and TRBJ1-2; 10 positions agree with TRBD1. V gave up 6 bases and J gave up 7 bases; unmatched junction bases: 8. Germline V gene lookup returns CDR1 MDHEN and CDR2 SYDVKM. The CDR3 has 14 residues. This chain's CDR3 is CASRTGTGAFGYTF. CDR3 sequence (DNA): TGTGCCAGCAGAACCGGGACAGGGGCCTTTGGCTACACCTTC.

The table lists this clone with a few counts. Other DNA sequences in this sample translate to the same CDR3. The chain links TRBV5-1 to TRBJ2-3, with 8 nucleotides matching TRBD2. The CDR3 has 14 amino acids. The germline gives CDR1 SGHRS, CDR2 YFSETQ. The J segment lost 0 bases and the V segment lost 6 bases, leaving 3 bases of the junction unmatched. The CDR3 protein is CASIRGGSTDTQYF. CDR3 nucleotides: TGCGCCAGCATCCGGGGGGGTAGCACAGATACGCAGTATTTT.

This sequence joins TRBV29-1 and TRBJ2-3, with 8 nucleotides matching TRBD1. The CDR3 sequence is 13 residues long. The junction had 5 bases not matched to a gene; V was cut back by 5 bases and J by 4 bases. The germline V gene has CDR1 SQVTM and CDR2 ANQGSEA. This CDR3 reads CSVIPGGADTQYF. The DNA for the CDR3 is TGCAGCGTTATACCAGGGGGCGCAGATACGCAGTATTTT.

The chain employs TRBV9 and TRBJ2-7, with no clear D. The CDR3 spans 16 residues. Trimming removed 0 bases from V and 0 bases from J, with 13 bases in between. Germline assignment: CDR1 SGDLS and CDR2 YYNGEE. CDR3 sequence: CASSVGLDNLSYEQYF. For the CDR3, the DNA is TGTGCCAGCAGCGTAGGGCTAGATAACCTCTCCTACGAGCAGTACTTC.

V is TRBV28 and J is TRBJ2-2; 11 bases match TRBD2. CDR3 size: 16 residues. The V and J ends lost 2 bases and 7 bases, in that order; junction bases with no gene match: 6. CDR1 is MDHEN and CDR2 is SYDVKM in the germline V gene. DNA for the CDR3: TGTGCCAGCAGTTTACTACTAGCGGGAGCGGGCGGGGAGCTGTTTTTT. Its translation is CASSLLLAGAGGELFF.

The rearrangement joins TRBV30 to TRBJ1-1; no firm D call. CDR1 and CDR2 (germline): GTSNPN, SVGIG (reference sequence). Trimming removed 5 bases at V and 4 bases at J, with 14 bases between. The CDR3 is 13 residues long. The CDR3 coding sequence is TGTGCCTGGCGGAGAGCCTGGGGCACTGAAGCTTTCTTT. It translates to CAWRRAWGTEAFF.

The chain couples TRBV7-8 to TRBJ2-2; possible D gene TRBD2, 5 bases. The germline CDR1 and CDR2 sequences are SGHVS and FQNEAQ. This CDR3 contains 17 residues. V shed 5 bases and J shed 2 bases, with 18 bases lying between them. For the CDR3, the DNA is TGTGCCAGCAGCGCCCGGCACACCGGGATCAACACCGGGGAGCTGTTTTTT. Protein product: CASSARHTGINTGELFF.

The chain combines TRBV5-1 with TRBJ2-1; tentatively, D is TRBD2 (5 bases). Looked up from germline, CDR1 is SGHRS and CDR2 is YFSETQ. V lost 2 bases to trimming and J lost 9 bases, with 12 bases between them. This CDR3 is 13 amino acids long. The CDR3 nucleotides read TGCGCCAGCAGCTTACCAGAACTAGGTGAGCAGTTCTTC. Amino acids: CASSLPELGEQFF.